The 18 T cell receptor beta chains presented below share a single source sample, sequenced in a study of shared clonotypes between healthy human individuals. Assay: immunoSEQ multiplex PCR; the TCRdb copy retains only in-frame clones and omits some. The data hold under 2.5 million clones, with 80% to 95% observed a single time. Sequences were obtained from naive CD4+ T cells from PBMCs. Regarding subset: CD45RA+ positively selected. The receptors here all came from a man aged 18 to 29 in good health. Some clones in this sample may be carry-over from other donors' samples.

CDR3 coding DNA: TGTGCCAGCAGCTTGTCCCAGCGGGAGTCCGGGGAGCTGTTTTTT. Amino acids: CASSLSQRESGELFF. The chain joins TRBV7-2 to TRBJ2-2; 8 bases line up with TRBD2. The CDR3 loop spans 15 amino acids. Germline CDR1 reads SGHTA; CDR2 reads FQGNSA. With V trimmed by 3 bases and J by 6 bases, 6 bases remained unmatched.

This clone was recorded only once. Other nucleotide sequences in the sample specify the same CDR3. J is TRBJ2-3 and V is TRBV28; D is possibly TRBD2 (6 bases). V was pared by 9 bases and J by 3 bases, with 16 bases between. There are 14 residues in the CDR3. Germline CDR1 MDHEN, CDR2 SYDVKM. Here the CDR3 DNA reads TGTGCCAGTACAAAAGGGAGGAGGACAGATACGCAGTATTTT. Protein product: CASTKGRRTDTQYF.

The chain has TRBV11-2 and TRBJ2-2; 12 bases fit TRBD2. The ends lost 5 bases at V and 7 bases at J; junction bases unmatched: 8. The germline CDR1 and CDR2 sequences are SGHAT and FQNNGV. This CDR3 is built from 16 residues. The CDR3 protein is CASSQLAGGGVGELFF. In DNA, the CDR3 is TGTGCCAGCAGCCAACTAGCGGGAGGAGGCGTCGGGGAGCTGTTTTTT. Full variable domain (outside the CDR3, taken from reference TRBV11-2 and TRBJ2-2): EAGVAQSPRYKIIEKRQSVAFWCNPISGHATLYWYQQILGQGPKLLIQFQNNGVVDDSQLPKDRFSAERLKGVDSTLKIQPAKLEDSAVYLCASSQLAGGGVGELFFGEGSRLTVL.

The chain recombines TRBV5-1 with TRBJ2-3; 9 bases are shared with TRBD2. Germline CDR1 is SGHRS and CDR2 is YFSETQ. There are 16 residues in the CDR3. V lost 7 bases to trimming and J lost 2 bases; unmatched junction nucleotides: 11. The chain's CDR3 is CASHYLAGLYTDTQYF. The CDR3 DNA reads as TGCGCCAGCCATTACCTAGCGGGACTATACACAGATACGCAGTATTTT.

The chain uses TRBV7-2 and TRBJ2-7, with 10 bases fitting TRBD1. Germline CDR1 and CDR2: SGHTA and FQGNSA. Trimming took 4 bases from V and 3 from J; bases not matched to a gene: 3. This CDR3 contains 14 residues. The CDR3 DNA follows: TGTGCCAGCAGCTCGACAGGGGGCTTCTACGAGCAGTACTTC. Its protein product is CASSSTGGFYEQYF. Full variable domain (remainder filled in from reference TRBV7-2 and TRBJ2-7): GAGVSQSPSNKVTEKGKDVELRCDPISGHTALYWYRQSLGQGLEFLIYFQGNSAPDKSGLPSDRFSAERTGGSVSTLTIQRTQQEDSAVYLCASSSTGGFYEQYFGPGTRLTVT.

The rearrangement joins TRBV10-3 to TRBJ2-2; D is uncertain. Germline lookup yields CDR1 ENHRY and CDR2 SYGVKD. The CDR3 consists of 15 residues. Trimming removed 1 base at V and 1 base at J, with 7 bases between. CDR3 DNA sequence: TGTGCCATCAGTGAGTGGGATTGGAACACCGGGGAGCTGTTTTTT. It yields the protein CAISEWDWNTGELFF.

The rearrangement joins TRBV9 to TRBJ2-1, with a weak D call TRBD2 (6 bases). The germline gives CDR1 SGDLS, CDR2 YYNGEE. The CDR3 consists of 15 residues. V lost 3 bases to trimming and J lost 6 bases, with 16 bases between them. The CDR3 sequence is CASSERTIAANEQFF. The CDR3, as DNA: TGTGCCAGCAGCGAGCGGACTATTGCGGCCAATGAGCAGTTCTTC.

This clone came up once. The chain has TRBV27 and TRBJ1-1; 7 bases are a match to TRBD1. With V trimmed by 5 bases and J by 1 base, 7 bases remained unmatched. This CDR3 is built from 15 residues. CDR1 is MNHEY and CDR2 is SMNVEV in the germline V gene (reference sequence). CDR3: CASSPRTGRNTEAFF. The CDR3 DNA reads TGTGCCAGCAGTCCTCGGACAGGCAGGAACACTGAAGCTTTCTTT.

This clone has only a few counts. This rearrangement joins TRBV5-1 to TRBJ1-2, with 7 bases identical to TRBD1. This CDR3 has 17 residues. V was pared by 1 base and J by 1 base, with 10 bases of the junction left unmatched. In germline, CDR1 is SGHRS, CDR2 YFSETQ. CDR3 DNA: TGCGCCAGCAGCTTGAGGCACCGGGACAGCGGTAACTATGGCTACACCTTC. It specifies CASSLRHRDSGNYGYTF.

The CDR3 region is CASSYSRSSYNEQFF. CDR3 nucleotides: TGTGCCAGCAGTTACTCGAGAAGCTCCTACAATGAGCAGTTCTTC. The J gene is TRBJ2-1, the V gene TRBV6-6; D remains ambiguous. This CDR3 contains 15 residues. Looked up from germline, CDR1 is MNHNY and CDR2 is SVGAGI (reference sequence). Trimming shortened V by 0 bases and J by 0 bases, and 6 bases separated the two germline ends.

The chain couples TRBV19 to TRBJ1-2; 7 bases match TRBD1. V shed 2 bases, J shed 6 bases, and the junction held 12 bases outside the gene matches. The CDR3 covers 16 residues. Germline V gene lookup returns CDR1 LNHDA and CDR2 SQIVND (reference sequence). CDR3 nucleotide sequence: TGTGCCAGTAGTATATTTTGGGGAGGACAGGAGAATGGCTACACCTTC. As protein: CASSIFWGGQENGYTF.

The rearrangement joins TRBV7-9 to TRBJ2-1; 14 bases are a match to TRBD2. CDR3 length equals 18 residues. Trimming removed 8 bases from V and 0 bases from J; junction bases left unmatched: 9. In germline, CDR1 is SEHNR, CDR2 FQNEAQ (reference sequence). CDR3 protein: CASGRGLAGESSYNEQFF. CDR3 coding DNA: TGTGCCAGCGGGAGGGGACTAGCGGGAGAGAGCTCCTACAATGAGCAGTTCTTC.

The rearrangement joins TRBV28 to TRBJ2-1; no clear D. The CDR3 runs 13 residues. Germline V gives CDR1 MDHEN, CDR2 SYDVKM. The germline V and J ends were trimmed by 5 bases and 7 bases, with 12 bases remaining between them. CDR3 in amino acids: CASSPPIRNEQFF. CDR3 bases: TGTGCCAGCAGTCCTCCCATTCGGAATGAGCAGTTCTTC.

The CDR3 bases are TGTGCCAGCAGATCCCCCGGGGGGATGGTGAACACTGAAGCTTTCTTT. The encoded protein is CASRSPGGMVNTEAFF. The chain couples TRBV28 to TRBJ1-1; possibly TRBD1 for D (5 bases). Per germline, CDR1 MDHEN and CDR2 SYDVKM. This CDR3 spans 16 amino acids. V lost 6 bases to trimming and J lost 0 bases, with 17 bases between them.

The rearrangement links TRBV5-4 to TRBJ2-3, with TRBD2 matching 9 bases. After removal of 1 base from V and 2 bases from J, the junction contained 2 bases not matched to a gene. The CDR3 sequence is 15 residues long. CDR1 is SGHNT and CDR2 is YYREEE in the germline V gene (reference sequence). DNA for the CDR3: TGTGCCAGCAGCTTGACTAGCGGGCTCACAGATACGCAGTATTTT. It specifies CASSLTSGLTDTQYF.

The chain joins TRBV7-3 to TRBJ2-3, with TRBD1 as a possible D gene (5 bases). Germline V gene data show CDR1 as SGHTA and CDR2 as FQGTGA. The V and J ends lost 3 bases and 4 bases respectively, with 14 bases between them. The CDR3 spans 15 residues. CDR3 bases: TGTGCCAGCAGCTTGAAGGGGTGGGCTTCAGATACGCAGTATTTT. It encodes CASSLKGWASDTQYF.

This chain uses TRBV28 with TRBJ2-1, with D maybe TRBD1 (6 bases). The ends were cut back, 6 bases at V and 3 bases at J, with 18 bases in the middle. This CDR3 region has 16 residues. Germline assignment: CDR1 MDHEN and CDR2 SYDVKM. DNA for the CDR3: TGTGCCAGCAGCGAACGCCCCGGGACACTCTACAATGAGCAGTTCTTC. It specifies CASSERPGTLYNEQFF.

The chain employs TRBV5-4 and TRBJ2-5; 8 bases are a match to TRBD2. Germline-derived CDR1 and CDR2 are SGHNT and YYREEE (reference sequence). Trimming removed 0 bases from V and 2 bases from J; junction bases left unmatched: 6. CDR3 length equals 16 residues. The CDR3 is CASSLGAGAAQETQYF. Written as DNA, the CDR3 is TGTGCCAGCAGCTTGGGAGCGGGAGCGGCTCAAGAGACCCAGTACTTC.